These 23 T cell receptor beta chains share one sample of origin, sequenced in a study of blood T cell repertoires in COVID-19. Clones were sequenced by immunoSEQ multiplex PCR, and TCRdb holds only the in-frame ones, with some missing. The table has about 75,000 clones, around 89% seen once; the top ten hold 6.4%. Sequenced: peripheral blood. The receptor set was obtained from a woman in her 70s with acute or convalescent COVID-19.

The chain employs TRBV18 and TRBJ1-4; D ambiguous. Per the germline V gene, CDR1 is KGHSH and CDR2 is LQKENI. This CDR3 has 14 residues. Trimming pared 2 bases from V and 3 bases from J, leaving 7 bases between. The CDR3 nucleotides are TGTGCCAGCTCACCATCGCGATCTAATGAAAAACTGTTTTTT. It translates to CASSPSRSNEKLFF. Looking up the rest from reference TRBV18 and TRBJ1-4 gives the full variable domain: NAGVMQNPRHLVRRRGQEARLRCSPMKGHSHVYWYRQLPEEGLKFMVYLQKENIIDESGMPKERFSAEFPKEGPSILRIQQVVRGDSAAYFCASSPSRSNEKLFFGSGTQLSVL.

This chain links TRBV12-5 with TRBJ1-4; 7 nucleotides agree with TRBD1. The J segment lost 12 bases and the V segment lost 3 bases, leaving 13 bases of the junction unmatched. The CDR3 loop spans 15 amino acids. CDR1 is LGHNT and CDR2 is FRNRAP in the germline V gene. This CDR3 reads CASGLARGASIELFF. In DNA, the CDR3 is TGTGCTAGTGGTTTAGCCAGGGGGGCGTCTATAGAACTGTTTTTT.

The V gene is TRBV20-1, the J gene TRBJ2-1; 9 bases map to TRBD2. Germline assignment: CDR1 DFQATT and CDR2 SNEGSKA (reference sequence). The CDR3 runs 14 residues. Trimming cost V 3 bases and J 5 bases; bases outside gene matches: 5. The CDR3 DNA is TGCAGTGCTAGTAGCGGGAGAGAGCACAATGAGCAGTTCTTC. Its protein product is CSASSGREHNEQFF.

The chain has TRBV28 and TRBJ1-1; no reliable D call. This CDR3 has 16 amino acids. The germline V gene has CDR1 MDHEN and CDR2 SYDVKM. V dropped 3 bases and J dropped 0 bases, with 14 bases sitting between them. The CDR3 here is CASSLVNGLMNTEAFF. DNA for the CDR3: TGTGCCAGCAGTTTGGTCAACGGACTCATGAACACTGAAGCTTTCTTT.

This clone was found a few times. As DNA, the CDR3 is TGTGCCAGCAGCTTAGGGACAGGGAAGACCTACGAGCAGTACTTC. Residues: CASSLGTGKTYEQYF. The V call is TRBV7-9, the J call TRBJ2-7; 8 nucleotides line up with TRBD1. Per germline, CDR1 SEHNR and CDR2 FQNEAQ (reference sequence). Losses at the gene ends were 1 base for V and 2 bases for J; bases not matched to a gene: 4. The CDR3 sequence is 15 residues long.

The table lists this clone with a count of one. V is TRBV6-5 and J is TRBJ1-2, with TRBD1 as a possible D gene (6 bases). CDR3 length: 14 amino acids. From germline, CDR1 is MNHEY and CDR2 SVGAGI. The V and J ends lost 5 bases and 4 bases respectively, with 14 bases between them. CDR3 in DNA: TGTGCCAGCAGTAGAGGGGGAGGGGCCTATGGCTACACCTTC. The encoded protein is CASSRGGGAYGYTF.

This chain connects TRBV5-1 to TRBJ1-6; 9 positions match TRBD1. With 3 bases clipped from V and 6 bases from J, the junction kept 7 bases outside the gene matches. Germline loops: CDR1 SGHRS, CDR2 YFSETQ. The CDR3 length is 16 residues. This CDR3 is CASSSTLDRGNSPLHF. The CDR3 region has the DNA TGCGCCAGCAGCTCCACCTTGGACAGGGGTAATTCACCCCTCCACTTT.

The rearrangement joins TRBV7-8 to TRBJ1-5; 7 bases line up with TRBD1. The CDR3 length is 15 residues. Germline V gene sequence: CDR1 SGHVS, CDR2 FQNEAQ. The J segment lost 0 bases and the V segment lost 5 bases, leaving 4 bases of the junction unmatched. CDR3 loop: CASSVRTGSNQPQHF. The CDR3 coding sequence is TGTGCCAGCAGCGTTCGGACAGGTAGCAATCAGCCCCAGCATTTT.

This clone was counted a single time. The chain links TRBV28 to TRBJ1-2; TRBD1 matches at 8 bases. Germline V gene sequence: CDR1 MDHEN, CDR2 SYDVKM. V was pared by 6 bases and J by 5 bases, with 11 bases of the junction left unmatched. The CDR3 contains 15 residues. The CDR3 DNA is TGTGCCAGCAGACCCTCGGGACAGGCAGGGTATGGCTACACCTTC. It is translated as CASRPSGQAGYGYTF.

The chain links TRBV7-2 to TRBJ2-7; no firm D call. The germline V and J ends were trimmed by 5 bases and 0 bases, with 5 bases remaining between them. Germline CDR1 and CDR2: SGHTA and FQGNSA. This CDR3 has 12 amino acids. Written as DNA, the CDR3 is TGTGCCAGCAGCACGAGCTCCTACGAGCAGTACTTC. Protein: CASSTSSYEQYF.

Comment on this clone: Germline is not matched at one junction end, which may reflect a read error. The chain uses TRBV28 and TRBJ1-4; 12 nucleotides match TRBD1. This CDR3 comprises 14 residues. Germline V gene sequence: CDR1 MDHEN, CDR2 SYDVKM. The CDR3 DNA reads as TGTGCCAGCAGAAAACCGGGACAGGGGGCGGTGGGGATTTTT. Its translation: CASRKPGQGAVGIF.

The V and J genes are TRBV27 and TRBJ2-7; 8 bases match TRBD2. This CDR3 is built from 15 residues. V dropped 0 bases and J dropped 4; count of bases not matched to a gene: 5. Germline lookup yields CDR1 MNHEY and CDR2 SMNVEV (reference sequence). The CDR3 DNA reads as TGTGCCAGCAGTTTATCGGTCGGGAGGGGATACGAGCAGTACTTC. It is translated as CASSLSVGRGYEQYF.

This clone was seen a single time. This CDR3 is CAIPRAPSTGELFF. CDR3 DNA: TGTGCCATCCCGCGGGCTCCGAGCACCGGGGAGCTGTTTTTT. V usage is TRBV10-3 and J usage is TRBJ2-2; D possibly corresponds to TRBD2 (5 bases). This CDR3 region has 14 residues. Germline V lookup: CDR1 ENHRY, CDR2 SYGVKD. V was shortened by 8 bases and J by 4 bases, with 14 bases between the two germline ends.

The CDR3 DNA reads TGTGCCAGCAGCCAAGTGTTGGGACAATCGGCAAATGGTAAACTGTTTTTT. This translates into CASSQVLGQSANGKLFF. The V call is TRBV3-1 (or the pseudogene TRBV3-2), the J call TRBJ1-4, with a tentative D call TRBD1 (6 bases). Trimming stripped 1 base from V and 11 bases from J, with 23 bases between. The CDR3 has 17 residues. Germline CDR1 LGHDT, CDR2 YNNKEL (reference sequence).

The chain combines TRBV5-5 with TRBJ1-1, with 7 bases fitting TRBD1. There are 12 residues in the CDR3. The junction had 3 bases not matched to a gene; V was cut back by 4 bases and J by 6 bases. Germline assignment: CDR1 SGHKS and CDR2 YYEKEE (reference sequence). The CDR3 sequence: CASSRQGAEAFF. The CDR3 DNA is TGTGCCAGCAGCCGTCAGGGGGCTGAAGCTTTCTTT.

The rearrangement uses TRBV29-1 and TRBJ2-3, with 12 bases lining up with TRBD2. CDR1 is SQVTM and CDR2 is ANQGSEA in the germline V gene. The CDR3 consists of 15 residues. V gave up 4 bases and J gave up 7 bases; unmatched junction bases: 9. The CDR3 region is CSVGLTSGGSNTQYF. CDR3 DNA: TGCAGCGTTGGGCTCACTAGCGGGGGGTCTAATACGCAGTATTTT.

The CDR3 DNA is TGTGCCAGCAGTTCCTCCGGGACAGTTAATTCACCCCTCCACTTT. Translation gives CASSSSGTVNSPLHF. V and J are TRBV6-5 and TRBJ1-6, with 7 bases fitting TRBD1. CDR1 is MNHEY and CDR2 is SVGAGI in the germline V gene. The CDR3 runs 15 residues. The V gene end was trimmed by 4 bases and the J gene end by 6 bases; junction bases not matched to a gene: 6.

The chain recombines TRBV6-2 or TRBV6-3 with TRBJ2-5, with D possibly TRBD2 on 6 matching bases. V lost 2 bases, J lost 5 bases, and 15 bases lay in between. In germline, CDR1 is MNHEY, CDR2 SVGEGT. The CDR3 is 15 residues long. The CDR3 here is CASSYGGVLGETQYF. Here the CDR3 DNA reads TGTGCCAGCAGTTACGGCGGGGTGCTAGGGGAGACCCAGTACTTC.

This clone is a singleton in its sample. The rearrangement uses TRBV6-6 and TRBJ1-2; 7 positions agree with TRBD1. The CDR3 sequence is 15 residues long. V lost 6 bases, J lost 2 bases, and 9 bases stayed unmatched. Germline assignment: CDR1 MNHNY and CDR2 SVGAGI (reference sequence). The CDR3 loop reads CASSAPRDSNYGYTF. In DNA form, the CDR3 reads TGTGCCAGCAGCGCACCTCGGGACAGCAACTATGGCTACACCTTC.

This clone turned up a few times. This chain uses TRBV5-1 with TRBJ2-2; 9 positions agree with TRBD2. The CDR3 extends over 15 amino acids. Germline CDR1 reads SGHRS; CDR2 reads YFSETQ. V lost 0 bases to trimming and J lost 6 bases; unmatched junction nucleotides: 3. The CDR3 loop reads CASSLVAGEAGELFF. The CDR3 coding sequence is TGCGCCAGCAGCTTGGTAGCGGGAGAGGCCGGGGAGCTGTTTTTT.

CDR3 nucleotide sequence: TGTGCCAGCAGCTTCAGGGGGGAGCTGTTTTTT. Protein sequence: CASSFRGELFF. The chain has TRBV7-3 and TRBJ2-2; no definite D call. The V end was cut by 3 bases, the J end by 8 bases, with 4 bases between. Germline loops: CDR1 SGHTA, CDR2 FQGTGA. CDR3 length equals 11 residues.

This sequence joins TRBV5-3 and TRBJ2-2; a possible D gene is TRBD1 (5 bases). TRBV5-3 qualifies as an ORF whose function is uncertain. There are 14 residues in the CDR3. V dropped 4 bases and J dropped 3 bases, with 10 bases sitting between them. The chain's CDR3 is CARSRQGDTGELFF. The DNA for the CDR3 is TGTGCCAGAAGCCGACAAGGGGACACCGGGGAGCTGTTTTTT.

The V gene is TRBV27, the J gene TRBJ1-5; 10 bases align to TRBD1. Germline V CDR1 and CDR2: MNHEY, SMNVEV (reference sequence). Losses at the gene ends were 6 bases for V and 2 bases for J; bases not matched to a gene: 4. The CDR3 contains 15 residues. The CDR3 protein is CASSLGTGGNQPQHF. The CDR3 bases are TGTGCCAGCAGCTTGGGGACAGGGGGCAATCAGCCCCAGCATTTT.